This note documents a single T cell receptor beta chain sequence. The naive CD8 population came from CD45RO-negative cells selected for CCR7, without terminally differentiated effector memory CD45RA+ cells. Only in-frame clones appear in the TCRdb table, and some are missing; sequencing was by immunoSEQ multiplex PCR. The sample holds about 2 million clones, about 95% seen once. This specimen belongs to a study of shared clonotypes between healthy human individuals. V dropped 2 bases and J dropped 0; count of bases not matched to a gene: 0. The germline V gene encodes CDR1 MNHNY and CDR2 SVGAGI (reference sequence). The CDR3 runs 15 residues.

Sequencing used naive CD8+ T cells sorted from blood. V is TRBV6-6 and J is TRBJ2-2; 7 nucleotides align to TRBD1. The receptor was isolated from a man aged 18 to 30 in good health. CDR3 nucleotide sequence: TGTGCCAGCAGTTACGACAGGGCGAACACCGGGGAGCTGTTTTTT. It encodes CASSYDRANTGELFF.